This TCR beta chain was identified during a study of control samples from healthy donors and cancer patients. Assay: immunoSEQ multiplex PCR; the TCRdb copy retains only in-frame clones and omits some. The sample includes approximately 94,000 clones, approximately 91% of them seen just once. The receptor was derived from a woman aged 25 to 39 in good health. Sequenced sample: blood.

CDR3 amino acids: CASSRDGIYNEQFF. The CDR3 DNA reads TGTGCCAGCAGCCGGGACGGGATCTACAATGAGCAGTTCTTC. The J gene is TRBJ2-1, the V gene TRBV6-4; D tentatively fits TRBD1 or TRBD2 (5 bases each). V lost 6 bases and J lost 3, with 12 bases in between. CDR1 and CDR2 (germline): MRHNA, SNTAGT. The CDR3 is 14 residues long.